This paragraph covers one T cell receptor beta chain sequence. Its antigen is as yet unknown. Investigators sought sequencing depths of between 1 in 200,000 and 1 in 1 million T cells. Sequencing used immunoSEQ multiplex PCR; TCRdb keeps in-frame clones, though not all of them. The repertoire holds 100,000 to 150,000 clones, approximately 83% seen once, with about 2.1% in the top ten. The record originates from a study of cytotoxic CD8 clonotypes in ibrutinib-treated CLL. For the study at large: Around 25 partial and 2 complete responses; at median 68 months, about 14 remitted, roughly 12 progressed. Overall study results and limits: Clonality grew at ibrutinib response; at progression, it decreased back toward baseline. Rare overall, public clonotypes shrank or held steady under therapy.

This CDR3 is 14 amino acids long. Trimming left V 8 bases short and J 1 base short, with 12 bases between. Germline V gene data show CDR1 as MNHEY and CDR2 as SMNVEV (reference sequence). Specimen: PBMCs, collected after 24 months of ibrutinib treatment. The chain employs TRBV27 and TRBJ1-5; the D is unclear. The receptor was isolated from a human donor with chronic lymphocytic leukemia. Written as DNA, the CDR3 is TGTGCCAGCTCCAGACCTGGGAGCAATCAGCCCCAGCATTTT. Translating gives CASSRPGSNQPQHF.